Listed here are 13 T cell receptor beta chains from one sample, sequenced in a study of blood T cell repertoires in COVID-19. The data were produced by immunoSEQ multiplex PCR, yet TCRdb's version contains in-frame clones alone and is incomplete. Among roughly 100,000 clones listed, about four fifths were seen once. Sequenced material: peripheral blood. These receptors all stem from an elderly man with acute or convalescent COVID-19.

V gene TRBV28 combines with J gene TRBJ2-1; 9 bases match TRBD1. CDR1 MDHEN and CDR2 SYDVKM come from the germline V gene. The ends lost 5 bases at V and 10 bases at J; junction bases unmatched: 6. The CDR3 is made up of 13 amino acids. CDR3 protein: CASSEGQGKEQFF. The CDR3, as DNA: TGTGCCAGCAGTGAGGGACAGGGTAAGGAGCAGTTCTTC.

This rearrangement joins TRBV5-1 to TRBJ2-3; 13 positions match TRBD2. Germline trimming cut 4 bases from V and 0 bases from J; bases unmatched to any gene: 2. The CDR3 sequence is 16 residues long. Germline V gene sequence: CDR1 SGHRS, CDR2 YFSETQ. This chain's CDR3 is CASSVGLAGSTDTQYF. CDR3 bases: TGCGCCAGCAGCGTGGGACTAGCGGGAAGCACAGATACGCAGTATTTT.

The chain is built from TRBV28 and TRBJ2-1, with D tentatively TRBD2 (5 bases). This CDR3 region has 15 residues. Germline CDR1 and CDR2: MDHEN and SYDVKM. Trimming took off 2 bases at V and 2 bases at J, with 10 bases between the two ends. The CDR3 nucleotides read TGTGCCAGCAGTTTACTTACCGGGACCTACAATGAGCAGTTCTTC. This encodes CASSLLTGTYNEQFF.

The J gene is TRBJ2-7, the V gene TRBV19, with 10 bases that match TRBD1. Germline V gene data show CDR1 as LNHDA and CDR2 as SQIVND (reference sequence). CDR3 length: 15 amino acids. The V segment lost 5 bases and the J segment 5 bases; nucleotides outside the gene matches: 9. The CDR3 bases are TGTGCCAGTAGTCGACCCGGGACAGGGGAGGACGAGCAGTACTTC. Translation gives CASSRPGTGEDEQYF.

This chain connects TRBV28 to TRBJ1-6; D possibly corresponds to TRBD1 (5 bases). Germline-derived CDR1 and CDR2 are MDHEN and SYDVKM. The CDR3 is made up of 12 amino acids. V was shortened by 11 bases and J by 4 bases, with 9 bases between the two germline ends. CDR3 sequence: CAGAAYNSPLHF. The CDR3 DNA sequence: TGTGCCGGGGCAGCGTATAATTCACCCCTCCACTTT. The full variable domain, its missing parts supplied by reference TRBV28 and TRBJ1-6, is DVKVTQSSRYLVKRTGEKVFLECVQDMDHENMFWYRQDPGLGLRLIYFSYDVKMKEKGDIPEGYSVSREKKERFSLILESASTNQTSMYLCAGAAYNSPLHFGNGTRLTVT.

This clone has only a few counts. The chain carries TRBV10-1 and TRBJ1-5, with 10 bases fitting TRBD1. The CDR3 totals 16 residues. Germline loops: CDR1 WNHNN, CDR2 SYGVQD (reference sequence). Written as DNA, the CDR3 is TGCGGGATACCGGGACAGGGGAACGTTGGCAATCAGCCCCAGCATTTT. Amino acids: CGIPGQGNVGNQPQHF.

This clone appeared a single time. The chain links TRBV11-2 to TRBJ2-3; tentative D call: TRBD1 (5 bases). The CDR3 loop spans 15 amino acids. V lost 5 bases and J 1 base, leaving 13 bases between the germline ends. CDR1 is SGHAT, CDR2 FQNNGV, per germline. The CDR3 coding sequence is TGTGCCAGCAGCCCAGACAGTACTCGCACAGATACGCAGTATTTT. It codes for CASSPDSTRTDTQYF.

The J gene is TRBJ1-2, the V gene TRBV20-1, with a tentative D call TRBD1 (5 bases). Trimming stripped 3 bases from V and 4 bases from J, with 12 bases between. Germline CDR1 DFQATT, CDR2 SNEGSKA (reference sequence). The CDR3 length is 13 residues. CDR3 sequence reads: CSASLGQGYGYTF. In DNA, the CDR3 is TGCAGTGCTAGTCTCGGGCAGGGCTATGGCTACACCTTC.

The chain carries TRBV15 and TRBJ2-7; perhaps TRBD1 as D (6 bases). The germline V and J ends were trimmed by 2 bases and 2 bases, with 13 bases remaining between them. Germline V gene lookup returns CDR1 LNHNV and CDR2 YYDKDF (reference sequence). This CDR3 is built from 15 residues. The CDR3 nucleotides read TGTGCCACCAGCAGATCAACAGACAGGCCCTACGAGCAGTACTTC. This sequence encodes CATSRSTDRPYEQYF.

CDR3 bases: TGCGCCAGCAGTGAGACCGGGCGGGATGAGCAGTTCTTC. This encodes CASSETGRDEQFF. V gene TRBV10-1 combines with J gene TRBJ2-1; a possible D gene is TRBD2 (5 bases). The CDR3 contains 13 residues. Trimming took off 2 bases at V and 8 bases at J, with 10 bases between the two ends. Germline assignment: CDR1 WNHNN and CDR2 SYGVQD (reference sequence).

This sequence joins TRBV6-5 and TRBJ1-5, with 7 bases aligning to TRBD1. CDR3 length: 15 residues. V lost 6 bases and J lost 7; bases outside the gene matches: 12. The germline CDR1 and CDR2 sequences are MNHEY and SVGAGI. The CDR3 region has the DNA TGTGCCAGCAGCTCCTCGACAGGGACAAGGCAGCCCCAGCATTTT. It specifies CASSSSTGTRQPQHF.

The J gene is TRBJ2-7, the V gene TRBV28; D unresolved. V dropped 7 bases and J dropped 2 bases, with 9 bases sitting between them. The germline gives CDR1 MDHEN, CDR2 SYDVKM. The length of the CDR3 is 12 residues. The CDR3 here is CASTTSTYEQYF. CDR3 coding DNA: TGTGCCAGCACGACTTCTACCTACGAGCAGTACTTC. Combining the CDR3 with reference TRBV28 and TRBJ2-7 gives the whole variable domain DVKVTQSSRYLVKRTGEKVFLECVQDMDHENMFWYRQDPGLGLRLIYFSYDVKMKEKGDIPEGYSVSREKKERFSLILESASTNQTSMYLCASTTSTYEQYFGPGTRLTVT.

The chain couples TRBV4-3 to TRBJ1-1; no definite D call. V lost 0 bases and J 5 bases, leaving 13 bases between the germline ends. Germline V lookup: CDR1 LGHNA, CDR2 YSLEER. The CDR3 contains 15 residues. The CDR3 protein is CASSQDHGVGTEAFF. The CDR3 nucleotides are TGCGCCAGCAGCCAAGATCACGGGGTAGGAACTGAAGCTTTCTTT.